The clone carrying this T cell receptor beta chain was seen just once. Antigen unknown. The data were taken from a study of T cell responses to AZD1222 COVID-19 vaccine. Profiling relied on immunoSEQ multiplex PCR, and the TCRdb table lists in-frame clones only, not all of them. This table holds 130,000 or so clones, 80% to 95% found once. CDR3 size: 16 residues. V lost 3 bases and J lost 0; bases outside the gene matches: 4. CDR1 is SGHTA and CDR2 is FQGNSA in the germline V gene. Study outcomes and limitations: With two AZD1222 doses given, Spike-specific TCR breadth and depth both rose. Without day 14 samples, only post-peak T cell repertoires were studied.

The chain combines TRBV7-2 with TRBJ2-1; 8 bases line up with TRBD2. The sample was peripheral blood, taken 28 days after the second AZD1222 dose. The receptor was isolated from an adult who received the AZD1222 COVID-19 vaccine. For the CDR3, the DNA is TGTGCCAGCAGCTTTAGCGGGGCGAGCTCCTACAATGAGCAGTTCTTC. Translating gives CASSFSGASSYNEQFF.